This passage covers 27 T cell receptor beta chains from one sample sequenced in a study of T-cell memory formation after mild COVID-19. TCRdb re-called the 5' RACE reads through MiXCR, storing one row per CDR3 protein. The repertoire holds under 200,000 distinct CDR3 sequences, approximately 12% seen once, with more than 3% in the top ten. Sequencing used PBMCs or a T cell subset sorted from them (not recorded which). All receptors come from a man aged 18 to 29 who had mild COVID-19 (a few samples of this study predate the infection). Cell type and time point are not known.

This clonotype came up a few times. The V gene is TRBV7-9, the J gene TRBJ1-4, with TRBD1 matching 9 bases. There are 14 residues in the CDR3. Germline V gene lookup returns CDR1 SEHNR and CDR2 FQNEAQ (reference sequence). Trimming cost V 6 bases and J 8 bases; bases outside gene matches: 7. This CDR3 is CASSYTGGMEKLFF. DNA of the CDR3: TGTGCCAGCAGTTATACAGGGGGCATGGAAAAACTGTTTTTT.

The chain joins TRBV27 to TRBJ1-1; D unclear. CDR1 MNHEY and CDR2 SMNVEV come from the germline V gene (reference sequence). This CDR3 comprises 14 residues. The V and J ends lost 5 bases and 0 bases respectively, with 10 bases between them. CDR3 bases: TGTGCCAGCAGTAATCTGTGGATGAACACTGAAGCTTTCTTT. Its translation is CASSNLWMNTEAFF.

The sample holds a few counts of this clonotype. This rearrangement joins TRBV9 to TRBJ2-2; D gene ambiguous. The CDR3 is 15 residues long. V was cut by 0 bases and J by 0 bases, with 6 bases left in between. Per the germline V gene, CDR1 is SGDLS and CDR2 is YYNGEE. CDR3 loop: CASSVDSPNTGELFF. The CDR3 bases are TGTGCCAGCAGCGTAGACAGCCCGAACACCGGGGAGCTGTTTTTT.

This clonotype was detected a few times. The chain employs TRBV20-1 and TRBJ1-5; D is undetermined. Per the germline V gene, CDR1 is DFQATT and CDR2 is SNEGSKA (reference sequence). The CDR3 has 13 amino acids. Trimming shortened V by 3 bases and J by 0 bases, and 6 bases separated the two germline ends. CDR3 amino acids: CSASPDSNQPQHF. For the CDR3, the DNA is TGCAGTGCTAGTCCAGATAGCAATCAGCCCCAGCATTTT.

The sample holds many counts of this clonotype. The chain recombines TRBV12-3 or TRBV12-4 with TRBJ2-5, with D unresolved. V was pared by 1 base and J by 5 bases, with 8 bases between. The length of the CDR3 is 13 residues. The CDR3 DNA follows: TGTGCCAGCAGTTTAGACGGTGGCGAGACCCAGTACTTC. It yields the protein CASSLDGGETQYF.

The chain combines TRBV9 with TRBJ2-1; tentatively, D is TRBD1 or TRBD2 (5 bases each). The germline V gene encodes CDR1 SGDLS and CDR2 YYNGEE. This CDR3 is 13 amino acids long. V lost 3 bases and J 4 bases, leaving 8 bases between the germline ends. For the CDR3, the DNA is TGTGCCAGCAGCGGGGACGCATACAATGAGCAGTTCTTC. Translating it yields CASSGDAYNEQFF. Filled out from reference TRBV9 and TRBJ2-1, the complete variable domain reads DSGVTQTPKHLITATGQRVTLRCSPRSGDLSVYWYQQSLDQGLQFLIQYYNGEERAKGNILERFSAQQFPDLHSELNLSSLELGDSALYFCASSGDAYNEQFFGPGTRLTVL.

This clonotype was observed a few times. The chain employs TRBV4-1 and TRBJ1-5, with D unclear. Germline V gene lookup returns CDR1 MGHRA and CDR2 YSYEKL. The CDR3 contains 17 residues. V was pared by 3 bases and J by 2 bases, with 17 bases between. This CDR3 reads CASSQRGLVLGNQPQHF. In nucleotides, the CDR3 is TGCGCCAGCAGCCAGAGAGGGTTGGTACTGGGCAATCAGCCCCAGCATTTT.

This clonotype was recorded a few times. The V and J genes are TRBV2 and TRBJ1-1; D remains unclear. V was shortened by 4 bases and J by 8 bases, with 8 bases between the two germline ends. The germline CDR1 and CDR2 sequences are SNHLY and FYNNEI. The CDR3 loop spans 11 amino acids. The CDR3 is CASSGLQEAFF. The DNA of the CDR3 is TGTGCCAGCAGTGGACTCCAGGAAGCTTTCTTT.

In this sample, this clonotype turned up a few times. The CDR3 nucleotides read TGCGCCAGCAGCTTGGCTAGCAATGAGCAGTTCTTC. It yields the protein CASSLASNEQFF. The chain employs TRBV5-1 and TRBJ2-1, with D unresolved. CDR3 length equals 12 residues. The germline V and J ends were trimmed by 0 bases and 6 bases, with 4 bases remaining between them. Per the germline V gene, CDR1 is SGHRS and CDR2 is YFSETQ.

This clonotype was counted between two and nine times. CDR3 coding DNA: TGTGCCAGCAGCTTGTTCGCCGGGGGGGCGGCAGATACGCAGTATTTT. This encodes CASSLFAGGAADTQYF. V and J are TRBV5-4 and TRBJ2-3; 8 positions agree with TRBD2. The junction had 8 bases not matched to a gene; V was cut back by 1 base and J by 4 bases. Per germline, CDR1 SGHNT and CDR2 YYREEE (reference sequence). The CDR3 covers 16 residues.

There are many counts of this clonotype. The rearrangement joins TRBV25-1 to TRBJ1-1, with D uncertain. In germline, CDR1 is MGHDK, CDR2 SYGVNS. The CDR3 has 12 residues. V was shortened by 3 bases and J by 1 base, with 3 bases between the two germline ends. CDR3 protein: CASSEPNTEAFF. Written as DNA, the CDR3 is TGTGCCAGCAGTGAGCCGAACACTGAAGCTTTCTTT. The full variable domain, in which reference TRBV25-1 and TRBJ1-1 provide the parts outside the CDR3, is EADIYQTPRYLVIGTGKKITLECSQTMGHDKMYWYQQDPGMELHLIHYSYGVNSTEKGDLSSESTVSRIRTEHFPLTLESARPSHTSQYLCASSEPNTEAFFGQGTRLTVV.

The rearrangement links TRBV7-9 to TRBJ2-2; D gene uncertain. Germline CDR1 and CDR2: SEHNR and FQNEAQ (reference sequence). The V end lost 5 bases, the J end lost 8 bases, and 6 bases lay between the germline ends. The CDR3 consists of 11 residues. CDR3 protein: CASSQMGELFF. The DNA of the CDR3 is TGTGCCAGCAGCCAGATGGGGGAGCTGTTTTTT.

This clonotype occurred a few times. The CDR3 DNA follows: TGTGCCAGCAAAAAAGGCCCTCTGACAGGGACTCAGTACTTC. Translation: CASKKGPLTGTQYF. The rearrangement joins TRBV6-2 or TRBV6-3 to TRBJ2-7; D is perhaps TRBD1 (7 bases). This CDR3 is built from 14 residues. The ends were cut back, 7 bases at V and 10 bases at J, with 23 bases in the middle. The germline gives CDR1 MNHEY, CDR2 SVGEGT.

At least ten counts were recorded for this clonotype. This chain links TRBV15 with TRBJ2-7; tentatively, D is TRBD1 (5 bases). V was pared by 1 base and J by 6 bases, with 19 bases between. Germline V gene lookup returns CDR1 LNHNV and CDR2 YYDKDF (reference sequence). This CDR3 has 16 residues. In DNA form, the CDR3 reads TGTGCCACCAGCAGAGTAATGGCAGGGCGAACTGGCGAGCAGTACTTC. Encoded protein: CATSRVMAGRTGEQYF.

The chain couples TRBV4-1 to TRBJ2-1; 9 bases agree with TRBD1. The CDR3 has 15 amino acids. Germline V gene data show CDR1 as MGHRA and CDR2 as YSYEKL. The V gene end was trimmed by 4 bases and the J gene end by 11 bases; junction bases not matched to a gene: 12. The CDR3 sequence: CASSPSGTGSTKQFF. The CDR3 DNA sequence: TGCGCCAGCAGCCCTTCAGGGACAGGGTCGACGAAGCAGTTCTTC.

The V and J genes are TRBV2 and TRBJ1-2; 12 nucleotides agree with TRBD1. Unmatched junction bases numbered 10, after V lost 6 bases and J lost 8 bases. This CDR3 contains 15 residues. Germline values: CDR1 SNHLY, CDR2 FYNNEI. Here the CDR3 reads CASSSGTGGIWGYTF. CDR3 DNA sequence: TGTGCCAGCAGCTCCGGGACAGGGGGCATCTGGGGCTACACCTTC.

The rearrangement joins TRBV28 to TRBJ2-3; 7 bases align to TRBD1. This CDR3 spans 15 amino acids. J gave up 5 bases and V 6 bases, and 11 bases lay outside the gene matches. The germline V gene has CDR1 MDHEN and CDR2 SYDVKM. The CDR3 region is CASSAGDSFRDTQYF. CDR3 nucleotides: TGTGCCAGCAGCGCCGGGGACAGCTTCAGAGATACGCAGTATTTT.

The rearrangement joins TRBV9 to TRBJ1-1; D may be TRBD1 (5 bases). The germline V and J ends were trimmed by 1 base and 5 bases, with 12 bases remaining between them. The CDR3 loop spans 14 amino acids. Germline CDR1 SGDLS, CDR2 YYNGEE. This chain's CDR3 is CASSVRGWGTEAFF. DNA of the CDR3: TGTGCCAGCAGCGTAAGGGGATGGGGGACTGAAGCTTTCTTT.

This clonotype was detected a few times. This sequence joins TRBV5-1 and TRBJ2-2; 8 bases are shared with TRBD1. CDR3 size: 15 residues. The ends lost 5 bases at V and 5 bases at J; junction bases unmatched: 8. Germline V lookup: CDR1 SGHRS, CDR2 YFSETQ. The CDR3 reads CASSPGTGGTGELFF. CDR3 nucleotides: TGCGCCAGCAGTCCCGGGACAGGTGGAACCGGGGAGCTGTTTTTT.

This clonotype was observed a few times. The J gene is TRBJ1-6, the V gene TRBV7-2; D is uncertain. CDR3 length equals 13 residues. Per the germline V gene, CDR1 is SGHTA and CDR2 is FQGNSA. The V and J ends lost 5 bases and 6 bases respectively, with 8 bases between them. This CDR3 reads CASSTHSNSPLHF. CDR3 coding DNA: TGTGCCAGCAGCACCCATTCTAATTCACCCCTCCACTTT. Variable domain in full (rest from reference TRBV7-2 and TRBJ1-6): GAGVSQSPSNKVTEKGKDVELRCDPISGHTALYWYRQSLGQGLEFLIYFQGNSAPDKSGLPSDRFSAERTGGSVSTLTIQRTQQEDSAVYLCASSTHSNSPLHFGNGTRLTVT.

V is TRBV19 and J is TRBJ2-7, with D hard to call. Trimming removed 3 bases at V and 0 bases at J, with 12 bases between. CDR3 length: 15 amino acids. CDR1 and CDR2 from the germline V gene are LNHDA and SQIVND (reference sequence). The CDR3 protein is CASSIRPSSSYEQYF. The DNA for the CDR3 is TGTGCCAGTAGTATCAGGCCGAGCTCCTCCTACGAGCAGTACTTC.

This clonotype has just a few counts. The chain recombines TRBV4-1 with TRBJ2-7; 7 bases fit TRBD1. This CDR3 has 16 amino acids. Germline CDR1 MGHRA, CDR2 YSYEKL. V was clipped by 0 bases and J by 3 bases; unmatched bases: 8. CDR3 DNA sequence: TGCGCCAGCAGCCAAGAAGAAACAGGGGCCTACTACGAGCAGTACTTC. Translating gives CASSQEETGAYYEQYF.

This clonotype has just a few counts. The chain has TRBV5-1 and TRBJ1-4, with D unresolved. Germline assignment: CDR1 SGHRS and CDR2 YFSETQ. This CDR3 is 13 amino acids long. The V end lost 3 bases, the J end lost 4 bases, and 7 bases lay between the germline ends. The CDR3 DNA is TGCGCCAGCAGCTCCGGGAATAATGAAAAACTGTTTTTT. It codes for CASSSGNNEKLFF.

This clonotype was counted between two and nine times. The genes are TRBV7-2 and TRBJ2-1; TRBD2 might be the D (5 bases). CDR1 SGHTA and CDR2 FQGNSA come from the germline V gene. This CDR3 is built from 13 residues. V dropped 4 bases and J dropped 7 bases, with 11 bases sitting between them. The CDR3 loop reads CASSSRTGNEQFF. The CDR3 DNA follows: TGTGCCAGCAGCTCCCGGACTGGGAATGAGCAGTTCTTC. The variable domain in full, completed from reference TRBV7-2 and TRBJ2-1, reads GAGVSQSPSNKVTEKGKDVELRCDPISGHTALYWYRQSLGQGLEFLIYFQGNSAPDKSGLPSDRFSAERTGGSVSTLTIQRTQQEDSAVYLCASSSRTGNEQFFGPGTRLTVL.

V gene TRBV6-2 or TRBV6-3 combines with J gene TRBJ2-3; no firm D call. The CDR3 spans 16 residues. The germline V gene has CDR1 MNHEY and CDR2 SVGEGT. The V end was cut by 5 bases, the J end by 5 bases, with 20 bases between. CDR3 protein: CASSPSRSRSLDTQYF. In DNA, the CDR3 is TGTGCCAGCAGTCCCTCTCGGTCCCGATCCCTAGATACGCAGTATTTT.

The chain links TRBV20-1 to TRBJ1-1; D unresolved. Germline V gives CDR1 DFQATT, CDR2 SNEGSKA (reference sequence). V was trimmed by 4 bases and J by 5 bases, leaving 11 bases between them. This CDR3 comprises 12 residues. The CDR3 reads CSATRPATEAFF. For the CDR3, the DNA is TGCAGTGCTACTCGTCCGGCGACTGAAGCTTTCTTT.

V and J are TRBV6-5 and TRBJ1-6; TRBD1 might be the D (5 bases). The CDR3 runs to 14 residues. The V end was cut by 7 bases, the J end by 1 base, with 8 bases between. The germline gives CDR1 MNHEY, CDR2 SVGAGI. The CDR3 spells CASTSGSYNSPLHF. DNA of the CDR3: TGTGCCAGCACTTCAGGGTCCTATAATTCACCCCTCCACTTT.